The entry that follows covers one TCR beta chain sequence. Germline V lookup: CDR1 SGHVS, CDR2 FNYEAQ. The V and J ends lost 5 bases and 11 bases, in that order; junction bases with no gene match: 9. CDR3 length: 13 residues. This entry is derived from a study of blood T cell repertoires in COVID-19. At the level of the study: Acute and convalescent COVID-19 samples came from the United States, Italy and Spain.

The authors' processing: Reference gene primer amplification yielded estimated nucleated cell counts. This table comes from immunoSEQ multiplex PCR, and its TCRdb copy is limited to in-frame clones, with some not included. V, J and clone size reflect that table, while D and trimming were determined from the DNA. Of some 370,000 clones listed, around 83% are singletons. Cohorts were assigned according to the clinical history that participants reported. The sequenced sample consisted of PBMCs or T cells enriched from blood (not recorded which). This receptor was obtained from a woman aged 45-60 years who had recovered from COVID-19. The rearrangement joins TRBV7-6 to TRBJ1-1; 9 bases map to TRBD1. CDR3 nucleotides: TGTGCCAGCAGCCCGCTTACAGGGGGCTGGGCTTTCTTT. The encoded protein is CASSPLTGGWAFF.